These 15 T cell receptor beta chains share one sample of origin, sequenced in a study of T cells in Graves' hyperthyroidism and ophthalmopathy. The investigators amplified TCR beta CDR3 regions from RNA transcripts. The study used the HTBI primer set for a first-round RT-PCR of the TCR CDR3. Via MiXCR, TCRdb re-called the multiplex PCR reads, giving one row per CDR3 protein. The sample carries approximately 100,000 distinct CDR3 sequences, roughly 37% recorded once. The sequencing sample was made of peripheral blood or thyroid tissue (not recorded which). These receptors originate from a woman aged 30 to 39 with Graves' hyperthyroidism.

There are many counts of this clonotype. This chain connects TRBV7-2 to TRBJ1-1; no definite D call. This CDR3 is built from 14 residues. CDR1 is SGHTA, CDR2 FQGNSA, per germline. V lost 4 bases and J lost 4, with 13 bases in between. CDR3 in DNA: TGTGCCAGCAGCTCCGATATGGCTGGCACTGAAGCTTTCTTT. The encoded protein is CASSSDMAGTEAFF.

This CDR3 reads CASSFAGTDNDPRETQYF. CDR3 nucleotide sequence: TGTGCCAGCAGTTTTGCAGGGACAGACAATGACCCCCGGGAGACCCAGTACTTC. This chain connects TRBV7-9 to TRBJ2-5; 7 nucleotides line up with TRBD1. Losses at the gene ends were 6 bases for V and 5 bases for J; bases not matched to a gene: 21. The CDR3 covers 18 residues. Germline V gene sequence: CDR1 SEHNR, CDR2 FQNEAQ (reference sequence). Supplemented by reference TRBV7-9 and TRBJ2-5, the full variable domain reads DTGVSQNPRHKITKRGQNVTFRCDPISEHNRLYWYRQTLGQGPEFLTYFQNEAQLEKSRLLSDRFSAERPKGSFSTLEIQRTEQGDSAMYLCASSFAGTDNDPRETQYFGPGTRLLVL.

DNA of the CDR3: TGTGCCAGCAGCCCTCCCGGCACAGATACGCAGTATTTT. The encoded protein is CASSPPGTDTQYF. The rearrangement uses TRBV7-3 and TRBJ2-3; the D is unclear. The germline V gene encodes CDR1 SGHTA and CDR2 FQGTGA. V was trimmed by 5 bases and J by 1 base, leaving 7 bases between them. The CDR3 spans 13 residues.

The chain joins TRBV7-9 to TRBJ2-7; weak D call: TRBD1 (6 bases). Looked up from germline, CDR1 is SEHNR and CDR2 is FQNEAQ (reference sequence). V lost 2 bases, J lost 5 bases, and 10 bases lay in between. The CDR3 is 13 amino acids. CDR3 nucleotide sequence: TGTGCCAGCAGCTTACGGAACAGGGACGAGCAGTACTTC. This encodes CASSLRNRDEQYF. The full variable domain, rest sourced from reference TRBV7-9 and TRBJ2-7, is DTGVSQNPRHKITKRGQNVTFRCDPISEHNRLYWYRQTLGQGPEFLTYFQNEAQLEKSRLLSDRFSAERPKGSFSTLEIQRTEQGDSAMYLCASSLRNRDEQYFGPGTRLTVT.

This clonotype has just a few counts. This rearrangement joins TRBV4-3 to TRBJ2-3; 8 positions match TRBD1. Germline assignment: CDR1 LGHNA and CDR2 YSLEER. The CDR3 is made up of 17 amino acids. Trimming at V came to 8 bases and at J to 1 base, leaving 14 bases not matched to a gene. This CDR3 is CASHPGGPPDRTDTQYF. The CDR3 coding sequence is TGCGCCAGCCACCCAGGGGGCCCTCCAGACCGCACAGATACGCAGTATTTT.

The chain is built from TRBV20-1 and TRBJ1-1; 7 positions agree with TRBD1. The germline V gene has CDR1 DFQATT and CDR2 SNEGSKA (reference sequence). V lost 3 bases, J lost 0 bases, and 4 bases stayed unmatched. The length of the CDR3 is 14 residues. The CDR3 DNA reads TGCAGTGCTAGCCCGGGACAGATGAACACTGAAGCTTTCTTT. Translated: CSASPGQMNTEAFF.

V is TRBV7-9 and J is TRBJ2-7; 12 nucleotides match TRBD2. The CDR3 consists of 15 residues. J lost 3 bases, V lost 5 bases, and 5 bases had no gene match. CDR1 SEHNR and CDR2 FQNEAQ come from the germline V gene (reference sequence). The CDR3 is CASSPRLAGVYEQYF. CDR3 DNA: TGTGCCAGCAGCCCACGACTAGCGGGAGTCTACGAGCAGTACTTC.

This clonotype was counted ten times or more. V gene TRBV7-9 combines with J gene TRBJ2-3; D is uncertain. Germline V gene sequence: CDR1 SEHNR, CDR2 FQNEAQ (reference sequence). CDR3 length equals 16 residues. The V gene lost 2 bases and the J gene lost 0 bases, with 12 bases spanning the gap. The CDR3 reads CASSLSTTTSTDTQYF. The CDR3 coding sequence is TGTGCCAGCAGCTTATCTACAACTACTAGCACAGATACGCAGTATTTT.

This clonotype was seen a few times. The chain links TRBV28 to TRBJ1-2; 9 bases align to TRBD1. CDR1 and CDR2 (germline): MDHEN, SYDVKM. The V gene end was trimmed by 5 bases and the J gene end by 7 bases; junction bases not matched to a gene: 8. CDR3 length: 14 residues. CDR3 DNA: TGTGCCAGCAGTCCTACAGGGGGCAGGGGTGGCTACACCTTC. Encoded protein: CASSPTGGRGGYTF.

This clonotype has just one count. The junction and the germline gene differ at one end; a read error may be behind it. The V call is TRBV7-4, the J call TRBJ2-5; the D is unclear. The CDR3 is 11 residues long. Germline CDR1 reads SGHVT; CDR2 reads SQSDAQ. The DNA for the CDR3 is TGTGCCAGCAGCTTAGGTGTCCACCAGCGCTTC. Protein sequence: CASSLGVHQRF.

Note on this clonotype: Here the CDR3 omits its conserved ending phenylalanine or tryptophan, so a read error is the likely source. This chain connects TRBV5-8 to TRBJ2-2; 7 positions match TRBD2. The V and J ends lost 7 bases and 0 bases, in that order; junction bases with no gene match: 6. Germline V gene sequence: CDR1 SGHTS, CDR2 YDEGEE. This CDR3 has 15 amino acids. The CDR3 spells CASGLGTTNTGELFY. Written as DNA, the CDR3 is TGTGCCAGCGGTTTAGGGACTACGAACACCGGGGAGCTGTTTTAT.

In regard to this clonotype: One junction end does not reproduce the germline sequence, and a read error may be involved. The chain couples TRBV10-3 to TRBJ1-6; 7 nucleotides line up with TRBD1. CDR1 ENHRY and CDR2 SYGVKD come from the germline V gene. CDR3 length: 14 residues. This CDR3 is CAISERDSYSPLHF. The CDR3, as DNA: TGTGCCATTAGTGAACGGGACAGTTATTCACCCCTCCACTTT.

This clonotype has a count of ten or more. The rearrangement links TRBV28 to TRBJ1-5; maybe TRBD1 (6 bases). Germline loops: CDR1 MDHEN, CDR2 SYDVKM. This CDR3 has 14 residues. Trimming cost V 5 bases and J 7 bases, with 15 bases left between them. Written as DNA, the CDR3 is TGTGCCAGCAGTCGAATGGGGGGCGGGCAGCCCCAGCATTTT. Protein product: CASSRMGGGQPQHF.

This clonotype was seen repeatedly, ten times or more. J is TRBJ1-4 and V is TRBV5-1; D may be TRBD1 (6 bases). Germline lookup yields CDR1 SGHRS and CDR2 YFSETQ. V lost 5 bases and J 5 bases, leaving 25 bases between the germline ends. The CDR3 totals 18 residues. CDR3 residues: CASRQGRSSRAPNEKLFF. The DNA for the CDR3 is TGCGCCAGCAGACAGGGCAGGTCCTCGCGGGCCCCAAATGAAAAACTGTTTTTT.

V is TRBV12-3 or TRBV12-4 and J is TRBJ1-1; D is unresolved. The CDR3 runs to 11 residues. Trimming stripped 5 bases from V and 5 bases from J, with 6 bases between. The DNA of the CDR3 is TGTGCCAGCAGTGTAAGGACTGAAGCTTTCTTT. Its protein is CASSVRTEAFF.